Following are 9 T cell receptor beta chains from one sample sequenced in a study of blood T cell repertoires in COVID-19. The protocol was immunoSEQ multiplex PCR, while the TCRdb copy is restricted to in-frame clones and leaves out a portion. The profile shows more than 200,000 clones, approximately 88% of them singletons. Sample: peripheral blood. These receptors were obtained from a woman in her 30s with COVID-19, enrolled during active disease.

The V gene is TRBV7-2, the J gene TRBJ1-2; 8 nucleotides match TRBD1. With 5 bases clipped from V and 3 bases from J, the junction kept 5 bases outside the gene matches. Per the germline V gene, CDR1 is SGHTA and CDR2 is FQGNSA. The CDR3 has 14 residues. Here the CDR3 reads CASSGGDRYYGYTF. CDR3 DNA: TGTGCCAGCAGCGGAGGGGACAGGTACTATGGCTACACCTTC.

The chain is built from TRBV9 and TRBJ2-3; TRBD1 matches 7 bases. Germline V lookup: CDR1 SGDLS, CDR2 YYNGEE. Trimming cost V 4 bases and J 0 bases; bases outside gene matches: 11. This CDR3 region has 17 residues. The CDR3 bases are TGTGCCAGCAGCAGGGGCCCGGGGACAGTAAGCACAGATACGCAGTATTTT. Translated: CASSRGPGTVSTDTQYF. The complete variable domain, with remaining parts taken from reference TRBV9 and TRBJ2-3, reads DSGVTQTPKHLITATGQRVTLRCSPRSGDLSVYWYQQSLDQGLQFLIQYYNGEERAKGNILERFSAQQFPDLHSELNLSSLELGDSALYFCASSRGPGTVSTDTQYFGPGTRLTVL.

The chain couples TRBV18 to TRBJ1-3; D is uncertain. The CDR3 spans 15 residues. The ends were cut back, 5 bases at V and 0 bases at J, with 11 bases in the middle. Germline CDR1 and CDR2: KGHSH and LQKENI. The CDR3 nucleotides read TGTGCCAGCTCAACGGTCGAGTCCTCTGGAAACACCATATATTTT. It specifies CASSTVESSGNTIYF.

The CDR3 loop reads CASSLYKADRNQPQHF. The CDR3 DNA reads TGTGCCAGCAGCTTGTACAAAGCGGACCGTAATCAGCCCCAGCATTTT. V gene TRBV5-6 combines with J gene TRBJ1-5; D gene unclear. Trimming took 1 base from V and 4 from J, leaving 15 bases between them. This CDR3 spans 16 amino acids. Germline CDR1 SGHDT, CDR2 YYEEEE.

The V gene is TRBV6-1, the J gene TRBJ1-3, with D possibly TRBD1 on 5 matching bases. The CDR3 runs 15 residues. Germline V gene sequence: CDR1 MNHNS, CDR2 SASEGT. V shed 2 bases and J shed 2 bases, with 10 bases lying between them. The CDR3 loop is CASSELGGAGNTIYF. For the CDR3, the DNA is TGTGCCAGCAGTGAACTAGGAGGGGCTGGAAACACCATATATTTT.

The count of this clone is one. The J gene is TRBJ1-4, the V gene TRBV4-3; D not certain. The CDR3 extends over 15 amino acids. Trimming took 4 bases from V and 8 from J, leaving 17 bases between them. Germline V CDR1 and CDR2: LGHNA, YSLEER. The CDR3 region has the DNA TGCGCCAGCAGCCCTGGCCGGCCAGGTCAGGAAAAACTGTTTTTT. The encoded protein is CASSPGRPGQEKLFF.

V usage is TRBV2 and J usage is TRBJ2-1; 7 bases agree with TRBD1. There are 15 residues in the CDR3. The V segment lost 7 bases and the J segment 4 bases; nucleotides outside the gene matches: 10. CDR1 SNHLY and CDR2 FYNNEI come from the germline V gene. This CDR3 reads CASKDRDRQYNEQFF. DNA for the CDR3: TGTGCCAGCAAGGACCGGGACAGACAATACAATGAGCAGTTCTTC.

The chain uses TRBV18 and TRBJ1-2; 9 nucleotides match TRBD1. This CDR3 comprises 13 residues. Trimming removed 4 bases from V and 6 bases from J; junction bases left unmatched: 3. Germline CDR1 KGHSH, CDR2 LQKENI. In DNA form, the CDR3 reads TGTGCCAGCTCACTCCGGACAGGGGATGGCTACACCTTC. Its protein product is CASSLRTGDGYTF.

This sequence joins TRBV6-5 and TRBJ2-1; 7 bases are a match to TRBD2. The germline V gene encodes CDR1 MNHEY and CDR2 SVGAGI. J was trimmed by 2 bases and V by 6 bases; bases with no gene match: 4. This CDR3 is built from 14 residues. Here the CDR3 reads CASSLAGPYNEQFF. CDR3 DNA: TGTGCCAGCAGCTTAGCGGGCCCCTACAATGAGCAGTTCTTC.